The rows below give T cell receptor beta chains drawn from one sample of a study of T cell changes during pregnancy in multiple sclerosis. TCRdb's table, derived via immunoSEQ multiplex PCR, lists solely in-frame clones and lacks some. The sample lists tens of thousands of clones, around 94% occurring once. Sequencing was performed on CD4+ T cells from peripheral blood mononuclear cells, taken in the second trimester of pregnancy. The source is a female donor with multiple sclerosis, enrolled in a pregnancy study. Both conserved end residues are part of each CDR3. D genes are given only for firm matches. Size is stated for part of the rows, as once, few or many counts, or as a class when the clone is expanded.

J gene: TRBJ1-3
D gene: .
clone size: .
V gene: TRBV10-3
CDR3 protein: CAISEGGGTGNTIYF
CDR3 DNA: TGTGCCATCAGTGAGGGGGGAGGAACTGGAAACACCATATATTTT

J gene: TRBJ1-1
D gene: TRBD1
clone size: .
V gene: TRBV19
CDR3 protein: CASRRPGQGGYTEAFF
CDR3 DNA: TGTGCCAGTAGACGACCGGGACAGGGTGGGTATACTGAAGCTTTCTTT

J gene: TRBJ2-1
D gene: TRBD2
clone size: once
V gene: TRBV9
CDR3 protein: CASGITAGTSGEQFF
CDR3 DNA: TGTGCCAGCGGGATAACTGCCGGGACTAGCGGGGAGCAGTTCTTC

J gene: TRBJ1-2
D gene: .
clone size: .
V gene: TRBV6-1
CDR3 protein: CASTALGRDGYTF
CDR3 DNA: TGTGCCAGCACTGCCCTTGGGCGGGATGGCTACACCTTC

J gene: TRBJ2-7
D gene: TRBD2
clone size: .
V gene: TRBV27
CDR3 protein: CASSLYPRGGPEQYF
CDR3 DNA: TGTGCCAGCAGTTTATATCCCCGGGGAGGGCCCGAGCAGTACTTC

J gene: TRBJ2-1
D gene: .
clone size: once
V gene: TRBV7-2
CDR3 protein: CASSPRVMNEQFF
CDR3 DNA: TGTGCCAGCAGCCCGCGGGTGATGAATGAGCAGTTCTTC

J gene: TRBJ1-1
D gene: .
clone size: once
V gene: TRBV6-5
CDR3 protein: CASSPTLQGKAFF
CDR3 DNA: TGTGCCAGCAGCCCGACGTTACAGGGAAAAGCTTTCTTT

J gene: TRBJ1-3
D gene: TRBD1
clone size: .
V gene: TRBV25-1
CDR3 protein: CASSATGAGNTIYF
CDR3 DNA: TGTGCCAGCAGTGCGACAGGGGCGGGAAACACCATATATTTT

J gene: TRBJ2-5
D gene: TRBD1
clone size: .
V gene: TRBV19
CDR3 protein: CASTLTGQGGATQYF
CDR3 DNA: TGTGCCAGTACCTTAACTGGACAGGGTGGTGCGACCCAGTACTTC

J gene: TRBJ2-5
D gene: TRBD2
clone size: .
V gene: TRBV19
CDR3 protein: CASSPLAGGGFGQTQYF
CDR3 DNA: TGTGCCAGTAGTCCACTAGCGGGGGGGGGCTTCGGACAGACCCAGTACTTC

J gene: TRBJ2-3
D gene: TRBD1
clone size: .
V gene: TRBV6-6
CDR3 protein: CASSHGQGRRDTQYF
CDR3 DNA: TGTGCCAGCAGTCACGGACAGGGCCGACGGGATACGCAGTATTTT

J gene: TRBJ1-1
D gene: .
clone size: .
V gene: TRBV11-3
CDR3 protein: CASSRGGQNTEAFF
CDR3 DNA: TGTGCCAGCAGCCGGGGGGGCCAAAACACTGAAGCTTTCTTT

J gene: TRBJ1-1
D gene: TRBD1
clone size: .
V gene: TRBV10-3
CDR3 protein: CAISETPGQVSTNTEAFF
CDR3 DNA: TGTGCCATCAGTGAGACTCCGGGACAGGTCTCCACGAACACTGAAGCTTTCTTT

J gene: TRBJ2-1
D gene: TRBD2
clone size: .
V gene: TRBV7-6
CDR3 protein: CASSLKTSGGAYNEQFF
CDR3 DNA: TGTGCCAGCAGCTTAAAAACTAGCGGGGGGGCCTACAATGAGCAGTTCTTC

J gene: TRBJ1-1
D gene: .
clone size: once
V gene: TRBV18
CDR3 protein: CASSPRLTPYEAFF
CDR3 DNA: TGTGCCAGCTCACCACGGCTGACACCCTATGAAGCTTTCTTT

J gene: TRBJ1-1
D gene: TRBD1
clone size: many
V gene: TRBV29-1
CDR3 protein: CSAKTGPTEAFF
CDR3 DNA: TGCAGCGCCAAGACAGGGCCCACTGAAGCTTTCTTT

J gene: TRBJ2-7
D gene: .
clone size: .
V gene: TRBV5-6
CDR3 protein: CASSLGLRTYEQYF
CDR3 DNA: TGTGCCAGCAGCTTGGGTCTCAGGACCTACGAGCAGTACTTC

J gene: TRBJ2-2
D gene: .
clone size: .
V gene: TRBV5-4
CDR3 protein: CASSLLLDSLNTGELFF
CDR3 DNA: TGTGCCAGCAGCTTGCTTTTAGACTCCCTGAACACCGGGGAGCTGTTTTTT

J gene: TRBJ1-5
D gene: .
clone size: .
V gene: TRBV15
CDR3 protein: CATSTGTPPNQPQHF
CDR3 DNA: TGTGCCACCAGCACCGGGACACCTCCCAATCAGCCCCAGCATTTT

J gene: TRBJ1-1
D gene: .
clone size: once
V gene: TRBV5-6
CDR3 protein: CASSSVTGTEAFF
CDR3 DNA: TGTGCCAGCAGCTCGGTAACAGGCACTGAAGCTTTCTTT